This paragraph reports one T cell receptor beta chain. What this receptor recognizes is not known. Base quality data are lacking; no much larger clone is found one base away. The cohort consisted of 600 to 700 healthy bone marrow donors. Cohort members were all nominally healthy when sampled, although unrecorded immune exposures were likely present. The donor tested CMV seronegative and was one of the 352 seronegative cohort members. Every donor gave a peripheral blood sample, and the peripheral blood mononuclear cells from that sample were used for TCR beta sequencing. The Qiagen DNeasy Blood Extraction Kit was used to extract genomic DNA from the blood cell samples. This entry comes from a study of cytomegalovirus exposure and HLA in healthy donors (dated by TCRdb to 2016 to 2017). At the level of the whole study: In an earlier analysis of roughly 590 of the donors, 250 to 300 Gb of sequence data and 100 million or so unique TCR beta sequences from 150 million to 200 million T cells were reported. An early release that covered 640 HLA-typed donors contained around 300 gigabases of sequencing data and some 87 million unique TCR sequences. The genetic ancestry cluster associated with self-reported Caucasian donors included about 81% of the 398 genotyped donors. The study aimed to test whether cataloging public T cell receptors could reveal signatures of past pathogen exposure. The study used immunosequencing to profile the T cell repertoires of under 700 subjects and linked those repertoires to cytomegalovirus serostatus. Along with the roughly 670-subject first cohort, a separate validation cohort of around 120 different subjects was used. The study combined high-throughput TCR immunosequencing, statistical association of individual TCRs with disease status, and machine learning to predict cytomegalovirus infection status. In a later analysis, previously published TCR beta repertoires from about 670 donors were re-analyzed and high-resolution HLA genotyping was added so that TCR occurrence patterns could be studied. Rather than drawing on any new phenotypic data, the later analysis identified candidate immune exposures from TCR beta sequences and the way those sequences occurred across donors. An earlier analysis of a few hundred of the donors applied high-throughput TCR beta sequencing to assess whether each TCR beta V gene segment acted as functional or pseudogenic. Alongside the repertoire data, information on donor age, sex, ethnicity and CMV serostatus was compiled. A later genetic analysis took genome-wide SNP genotypes for about 60% of the roughly 670 donors and used that subset as a discovery cohort. All discovery cohort repertoires had been generated using a single sequencing platform. HLA typing included class I and class II loci at four-digit resolution. The number of donors typed differed by locus, with roughly 620-630 for A, B, C, DRB1 and DQB1, approximately 500 for DQA1, 600 to 610 for DPA1, and some 470 for DPB1. Because of strong linkage in the cohort, a few DR-DQ haplotypes were treated as single units for association and clustering. Among about 370 genotyped donors of the cohort, an average of approximately 220,000 unique TCR beta nucleotide sequences was sequenced per donor, of which about 19% were non-productive.

What the study reported, not specific to this receptor: Several of the top co-occurrence clusters appeared to be linked to parvovirus B19, influenza, CMV and Epstein-Barr virus, according to a later analysis. A further reported finding was that TCR beta sequences accurately predicted the HLA-A and HLA-B alleles for most subjects in the first cohort. Roughly uniform sequencing depth across donors was assumed in presence/absence analyses, although this assumption may not hold. Compared with the approximately 670-donor mean, donors in an Asian-associated ancestry cluster had fewer N-insertions in productive TCRs, according to a later genetic analysis. CMV serostatus was the only immune exposure information available for the cohort. An earlier analysis of approximately 500 of the donors showed that most TCR beta V segments appeared in productive rearrangements either about 87% or about 30% of the time, which broadly matched IMGT annotations. In a later analysis, TCR association rates were found to vary across HLA loci, with the most associated TCRs seen for DRB1 alleles and the fewest for HLA-C alleles. Across donors, most TCR sequences were observed very rarely, whereas some public TCRs were present in many individuals. When HLA alleles, especially DR and DQ, strongly co-occurred, TCR associations were difficult to assign to individual alleles. Cytomegalovirus status was reported to be diagnosed by the classifier with high specificity and sensitivity in both the original and validation cohorts. Compared with equally common non-associated chains, HLA-associated TCR beta chains in a later analysis were more clonally expanded and had lower generation probabilities. V-gene and J-gene trimming of TCR beta chains was associated with a missense DCLRE1C variant in a later genetic analysis, and the association was replicated in an independent cohort. In a later analysis, most CMV-associated TCR beta chains were found to appear HLA-restricted, with HLA associations seemingly driven largely by CMV exposure. Roughly 17 rarely observed V segments, including chromosome 9 orphons, were excluded from the earlier analysis of almost 600 of the donors because counts were too low. In vitro tests confirmed that a few of the cytomegalovirus-associated TCR beta chains recognize cytomegalovirus antigens. A cluster of highly shared sequence variants was judged likely to be a technical artifact of the sequencing pipeline. Linkage disequilibrium might explain the correlated functional status among segregating V segments, but an unknown experimental factor could not be ruled out. HLA typing was unavailable for some donors at each locus, so association tests used only the typed subset. At a false discovery rate of 0.05, a later analysis linked approximately 18,000 TCR beta sequences to specific HLA alleles. The 87-base-pair reads could not distinguish some IMGT-functional V segments, including TRBV6-2 and TRBV6-3, so those segments were excluded. It was suggested by the authors that the approach could potentially be generalized to other disease states and immunological phenotypes. The study gave a list of 150 to 200 TCR beta chains associated with cytomegalovirus. The cohort was sequenced for TCR beta chains only, and without alpha or paired-chain data the features that could be detected were limited.

Compared with germline, V lacks 8 bases and J lacks 6 bases; bases without a gene match: 7. From the germline V gene (reference sequence), CDR1 is SEHNR and CDR2 is FQNEAQ. The CDR3 numbers 13 residues from cysteine through phenylalanine. Only CDR3 DNA is held: 39 bases, read in frame from base 1. Preparation of the library involved the immunoSEQ multiplex PCR assay. The multiplex PCR relied on a mix of 60 forward primers for TCR Vbeta segments and 13 reverse primers for TCR Jbeta segments. A multiplex PCR assay on genomic DNA amplified the CDR3 region of rearranged TCR beta genes. The amplified TCR beta libraries were sequenced on the Illumina HiSeq System as 87-base-pair reads. From the authors' description of their analysis: In a later analysis, about 80 million unique TCR beta chains were counted across the roughly 700 repertoires, and some 10 million of these chains were shared by at least two donors. Raw reads were error-corrected and collapsed into unique sequences by a nearest-neighbor algorithm in which closely related sequences were merged to remove PCR and sequencing errors. CDR3 sequences were aligned to IMGT reference sequences to assign V, D and J gene segments. Each retained sequence needed at least a six-nucleotide match to both a V gene segment and a J gene segment. A rearrangement was called productive if the CDR3 had no stop codons and remained in frame with V and J, and every other rearrangement was called non-productive. CDR3 was defined according to IMGT convention as the region running from the second conserved V-encoded cysteine to the conserved J-encoded phenylalanine. In an earlier analysis of just under 600 of the donors, sequences lacking an unambiguous match to a single V gene segment were excluded. In an earlier analysis of several hundred of the donors, V segments were called functional above 56.7% productive rearrangements and were called segregating when the between-donor standard deviation exceeded 5%. A statistical classification framework was built for diagnosing cytomegalovirus status from the catalog of TCR beta chain sequences. In a later analysis, TCR nucleotide sequences were compared against IMGT/GENE-DB human TR gene sequences so that V and J genes could be assigned. A later analysis assigned CDR3 sequences and most-parsimonious VDJ recombination scenarios with the TCRdist pipeline. In a later analysis, each TCR beta chain was defined by its CDR3 amino acid sequence together with its V-gene family, and reads without a unique V-gene family were excluded. A later analysis removed nearly 600 highly shared, low-generation-probability nucleotide sequences to deal with suspected cross-contamination and a sequencing artifact. In a later analysis, a clonal expansion index was calculated for each public chain from normalized within-repertoire ranks of inferred template counts. In a later analysis, generation probabilities were computed with a VDJ recombination model fitted to out-of-frame rearrangements, and the resulting probabilities were checked against IGoR. A later analysis scored TCR-TCR, TCR-HLA and TCR-CMV co-occurrence with hypergeometric tests, applying a repertoire-size bias correction to TCR pairs. A later analysis estimated false discovery rates by permuting HLA or CMV assignments 20 times. In a later analysis, co-occurring TCRs were grouped with DBSCAN, and TCRdist sequence similarity was added when clustering was performed within HLA-allele-positive subsets. Repertoires with fewer than 30,000 or more than 120,000 public chains were left out of co-occurrence clustering, as were roughly five repertoires with anomalous nucleotide sharing. The table was pulled from immuneACCESS by TCRdb, which kept in-frame rearrangements only. Such tables lose some clones; where checked, under half of the loss comes from unresolved V genes, and the rest has no known cause. D and trimming were read from the DNA, whereas the V and J calls and clone size are those reported in that table. The sample data list about 200,000 clones, and 70% to 90% of these were observed just once. The ten largest make up approximately 2.1% of the sample.

Sequenced material: PBMCs. The V and J genes are TRBV7-9 and TRBJ2-1; the junction holds 7 bases that match TRBD2. This receptor was obtained from a woman aged 50 to 65 in good health and CMV-seronegative. The CDR3 corresponds to CASGRSGGNEQFF. The DNA is as follows: TGTGCCAGCGGGAGATCGGGGGGCAATGAGCAGTTCTTC.